The 21 T cell receptor beta chains below were found in one sample sequenced in a study of OX40 agonist ivuxolimab in advanced cancers. TCRdb's copy holds only in-frame clones and misses some; the assay was immunoSEQ multiplex PCR. The sample includes about 64,000 clones, 82% of them seen just once. The specimen comprised CD4+ or CD8+ T cells sorted from blood, sampled in a trial of the OX40 agonist ivuxolimab. These receptors came from an adult with an advanced solid tumor such as melanoma, head and neck, liver or kidney cancer.

The CDR3 is CASSKGTSTYEQYF. The CDR3 nucleotides read TGTGCCAGCAGCAAGGGGACTAGCACTTACGAGCAGTACTTC. The V and J genes are TRBV21-1 and TRBJ2-7; the table's D call TRBD2 went unverified against the DNA. TRBV21-1 is described as a pseudogene. The CDR3 contains 14 residues.

The count of this clone is one. The V and J genes are TRBV6-5 and TRBJ1-3; D remains ambiguous. Trimming removed 7 bases at V and 4 bases at J, with 11 bases between. This CDR3 spans 13 amino acids. Germline V gene data show CDR1 as MNHEY and CDR2 as SVGAGI. Written as DNA, the CDR3 is TGTGCCAGCACCACAACCCTCGGAAACACCATATATTTT. As protein: CASTTTLGNTIYF.

The gene calls are TRBV19 and TRBJ2-5; no reliable D call. The V end was cut by 6 bases, the J end by 0 bases, with 8 bases between. CDR3 length: 13 amino acids. The V gene's germline CDR1 is LNHDA and CDR2 SQIVND (reference sequence). CDR3 DNA: TGTGCCAGTAGCCGCCAAAACCAAGAGACCCAGTACTTC. It is translated as CASSRQNQETQYF.

This clone was counted once. Other DNA sequences of this sample code for an identical CDR3. The V call is TRBV5-1, the J call TRBJ2-1; D is unclear. The CDR3 contains 13 residues. With 0 bases removed from V and 3 bases from J, the gap between germline ends came to 4 bases. Germline assignment: CDR1 SGHRS and CDR2 YFSETQ. The CDR3 protein is CASSLGGYNEQFF. CDR3 nucleotides: TGCGCCAGCAGCTTGGGAGGCTACAATGAGCAGTTCTTC.

This clone was seen a few times. This chain uses TRBV10-1 with TRBJ2-7; weak D call: TRBD2 (5 bases). V was clipped by 5 bases and J by 6 bases, with 17 bases between them. The germline gives CDR1 WNHNN, CDR2 SYGVQD (reference sequence). This CDR3 contains 14 residues. DNA for the CDR3: TGCGCCAGCAGTTCCAGCGGCGCTTCGCGCGAGCAGTACTTC. Protein: CASSSSGASREQYF.

This clone has just one count. For the CDR3, the DNA is TGTGCCAGCAGTTTAGGGACAGGGGTCACCTACGAGCAGTACTTC. It codes for CASSLGTGVTYEQYF. The gene calls are TRBV27 and TRBJ2-7; TRBD1 matches 10 bases. V lost 2 bases and J lost 2; bases outside the gene matches: 3. There are 15 residues in the CDR3. The germline gives CDR1 MNHEY, CDR2 SMNVEV (reference sequence).

The V gene is TRBV5-1, the J gene TRBJ1-4; D remains unclear. Deletions cut 1 base from V and 3 bases from J, with 10 bases between. Germline V gives CDR1 SGHRS, CDR2 YFSETQ. This CDR3 is 15 amino acids long. The CDR3 sequence is CASSLNGMSNEKLFF. In DNA, the CDR3 is TGCGCCAGCAGCTTGAATGGGATGTCTAATGAAAAACTGTTTTTT. The whole variable domain, remainder taken from reference TRBV5-1 and TRBJ1-4, is KAGVTQTPRYLIKTRGQQVTLSCSPISGHRSVSWYQQTPGQGLQFLFEYFSETQRNKGNFPGRFSGRQFSNSRSEMNVSTLELGDSALYLCASSLNGMSNEKLFFGSGTQLSVL.

The gene calls are TRBV15 and TRBJ1-2, with TRBD1 identical over 8 bases. V was pared by 1 base and J by 4 bases, with 17 bases of the junction left unmatched. The germline V gene encodes CDR1 LNHNV and CDR2 YYDKDF (reference sequence). The CDR3 runs 19 residues. DNA of the CDR3: TGTGCCACCAGCAGAGGTCGTGACCGTACAGGGGGTACGGGCTATGGCTACACCTTC. The encoded protein is CATSRGRDRTGGTGYGYTF.

V gene TRBV7-3 combines with J gene TRBJ2-5, with no clear D. The CDR3 is 13 amino acids. Trimming took 2 bases from V and 2 from J, leaving 6 bases between them. CDR1 and CDR2 from the germline V gene are SGHTA and FQGTGA. The CDR3 here is CASSLPPQETQYF. DNA of the CDR3: TGTGCCAGCAGCTTACCCCCGCAAGAGACCCAGTACTTC.

This chain connects TRBV5-1 to TRBJ2-7; D is undetermined. Deletions cut 10 bases from V and 5 bases from J, with 19 bases between. CDR1 is SGHRS and CDR2 is YFSETQ in the germline V gene. The CDR3 is 13 residues long. The chain's CDR3 is CADTGSTSNEQYF. The CDR3 DNA follows: TGCGCCGACACGGGCAGCACTTCCAACGAGCAGTACTTC.

The chain links TRBV20-1 to TRBJ2-1, with 8 nucleotides matching TRBD1. The CDR3 runs to 11 residues. Germline V CDR1 and CDR2: DFQATT, SNEGSKA (reference sequence). The trim removed 6 bases at V and 12 bases at J, leaving 7 bases unmatched. The CDR3: CSASDRGAQFF. The CDR3 nucleotides are TGCAGTGCCTCCGACAGGGGCGCGCAGTTCTTC.

The V and J genes are TRBV11-3 and TRBJ2-3; no definite D call. This CDR3 has 13 amino acids. Trimming pared 5 bases from V and 4 bases from J, leaving 10 bases between. Per germline, CDR1 SGHNT and CDR2 YENEEA. DNA for the CDR3: TGTGCCAGCAGCACCAGAGAAGCAGATACGCAGTATTTT. Translation: CASSTREADTQYF.

This chain connects TRBV11-2 to TRBJ2-3; TRBD2 aligns across 12 bases. J gave up 2 bases and V 3 bases, and 9 bases lay outside the gene matches. The CDR3 contains 18 residues. The V gene's germline CDR1 is SGHAT and CDR2 FQNNGV. CDR3 in DNA: TGTGCCAGCAGCTTTGGGACTAGCGGGCCTCCTCCCACAGATACGCAGTATTTT. Its protein is CASSFGTSGPPPTDTQYF.

This chain links TRBV28 with TRBJ2-6; D call uncertain. The length of the CDR3 is 14 residues. Looked up from germline, CDR1 is MDHEN and CDR2 is SYDVKM. V was shortened by 2 bases and J by 2 bases, with 4 bases between the two germline ends. The CDR3 spells CASSLQAGANVLTF. The CDR3 DNA follows: TGTGCCAGCAGTTTACAGGCTGGGGCCAACGTCCTGACTTTC.

About this clone: This sample includes further DNA sequences coding for the same CDR3. This chain uses TRBV5-1 with TRBJ1-1, with D possibly matching TRBD1 (6 bases). Trimming cost V 2 bases and J 1 base, with 9 bases left between them. The CDR3 contains 14 residues. Germline V gene lookup returns CDR1 SGHRS and CDR2 YFSETQ. CDR3 loop: CASSLGQPNTEAFF. The CDR3 DNA reads TGCGCCAGCAGCTTAGGACAGCCGAACACTGAAGCTTTCTTT.

The chain is built from TRBV7-9 and TRBJ2-7; 8 nucleotides align to TRBD1. CDR1 and CDR2 (germline): SEHNR, FQNEAQ (reference sequence). This CDR3 spans 17 amino acids. With 6 bases clipped from V and 0 bases from J, the junction kept 13 bases outside the gene matches. CDR3 amino acids: CASSRGTGGPSSYEQYF. The CDR3 DNA sequence: TGTGCCAGCAGTAGAGGTACAGGGGGACCCAGCTCCTACGAGCAGTACTTC.

The chain combines TRBV29-1 with TRBJ1-2; perhaps TRBD1 as D (5 bases). Trimming shortened V by 4 bases and J by 7 bases, and 16 bases separated the two germline ends. This CDR3 is built from 13 residues. Germline CDR1 and CDR2: SQVTM and ANQGSEA. CDR3 coding DNA: TGCAGCGTTGCACCCGGTGGGGGGACTGGCTACACCTTC. Protein product: CSVAPGGGTGYTF.

Many counts were recorded for this clone. J is TRBJ2-2 and V is TRBV6-4; 7 bases line up with TRBD2. This CDR3 comprises 14 residues. The V segment lost 2 bases and the J segment 3 bases; nucleotides outside the gene matches: 0. The V gene's germline CDR1 is MRHNA and CDR2 SNTAGT. The DNA for the CDR3 is TGTGCCAGCAGTGACGGGGGGGACACCGGGGAGCTGTTTTTT. It is translated as CASSDGGDTGELFF.

The chain uses TRBV6-1 and TRBJ2-5; TRBD2 is a possible D gene (5 bases). CDR1 MNHNS and CDR2 SASEGT come from the germline V gene. This CDR3 has 13 amino acids. V lost 5 bases and J 9 bases, leaving 16 bases between the germline ends. The CDR3 sequence: CASSYVGNGAQYF. DNA of the CDR3: TGTGCCAGCAGTTATGTAGGGAACGGGGCCCAGTACTTC.

The CDR3 DNA follows: TGTGCCAGTAGTATTCAGGGGGGATACGAGCAGTACTTC. Residues: CASSIQGGYEQYF. This sequence joins TRBV19 and TRBJ2-7; D possibly corresponds to TRBD1 (7 bases). With 3 bases removed from V and 4 bases from J, the gap between germline ends came to 10 bases. The CDR3 is 13 residues long. Germline lookup yields CDR1 LNHDA and CDR2 SQIVND (reference sequence).

The chain employs TRBV9 and TRBJ1-1, with 9 bases lining up with TRBD1. The V gene's germline CDR1 is SGDLS and CDR2 YYNGEE. Trimming cost V 3 bases and J 4 bases; bases outside gene matches: 7. The CDR3 extends over 15 amino acids. CDR3: CASSAGQGFFTEAFF. CDR3 nucleotide sequence: TGTGCCAGCAGCGCGGGACAGGGATTCTTCACTGAAGCTTTCTTT.